This T cell receptor (beta chain) was identified in a study of regulatory T cells in long-lasting Graves disease. Assembly of TCR beta libraries relied on iRepertoire HTBI primers together with Arm-PCR of CDR3 regions. One entry per CDR3 protein, called by TCRdb with MiXCR from the multiplex PCR reads. The table lists roughly 610,000 distinct CDR3 sequences, less than 20% of them singletons. Trimming left V 4 bases short and J 7 bases short, with 19 bases between. Per the germline V gene, CDR1 is MNHEY and CDR2 is SVGAGI. The CDR3 totals 15 residues. Time point given: newly diagnosed GD, antithyroid drugs for less than 3 months. PBMCs provided the RNA from which the TCR library was made. Roughly 10 milliliters of peripheral blood were drawn into EDTA tubes. These data were also filed under a second study, of T cells in Graves' hyperthyroidism and ophthalmopathy.

The sequence was obtained from a young woman with Graves disease. Sequencing used peripheral blood mononuclear cells (PBMCs), obtained at new diagnosis, from a patient treated with antithyroid drugs. This chain links TRBV6-5 with TRBJ1-2; D not certain. In nucleotides, the CDR3 is TGTGCCAGCAGTTCGTTTAACCAGGAGTATGGTGGCTACACCTTC. Protein product: CASSSFNQEYGGYTF.